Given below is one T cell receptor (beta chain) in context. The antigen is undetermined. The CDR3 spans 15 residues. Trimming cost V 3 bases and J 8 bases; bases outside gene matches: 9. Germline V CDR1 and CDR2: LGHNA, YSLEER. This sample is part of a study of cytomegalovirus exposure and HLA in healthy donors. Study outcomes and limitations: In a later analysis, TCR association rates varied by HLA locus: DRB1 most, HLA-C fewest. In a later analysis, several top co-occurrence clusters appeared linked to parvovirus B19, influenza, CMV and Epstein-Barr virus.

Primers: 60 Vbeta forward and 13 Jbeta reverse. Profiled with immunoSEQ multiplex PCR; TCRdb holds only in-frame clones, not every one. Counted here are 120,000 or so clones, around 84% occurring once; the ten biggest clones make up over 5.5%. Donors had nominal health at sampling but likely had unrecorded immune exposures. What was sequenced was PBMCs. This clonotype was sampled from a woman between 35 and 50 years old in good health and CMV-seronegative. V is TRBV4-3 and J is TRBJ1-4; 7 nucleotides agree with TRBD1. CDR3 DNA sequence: TGCGCCAGCAGCCATGGAACAGGGGCCGGGGAAAAACTGTTTTTT. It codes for CASSHGTGAGEKLFF.